This paragraph reports one T cell receptor beta chain. The clone's antigen remains unknown. Base qualities are not recorded, but no much larger clone differs from it by a single base. CDR1 and CDR2 are drawn from the germline V gene (reference sequence): LNHNV, YYDKDF. Its CDR3 holds 14 amino acids, cysteine through phenylalanine. The DNA shown is the 42-base CDR3, in frame from base 1. V lost 1 base and J lost 1 base, and the count of bases not matched to a germline gene is 0. Donors were 40 or so systemically healthy Caucasian individuals from Russia aged roughly 6 to 90 years. Around 10 milliliters of peripheral blood were collected from each donor into EDTA-treated Vacutainer tubes. Ficoll-Paque density-gradient centrifugation was used to isolate PBMCs, with at least 6.5 million per sample. Trizol reagent was used to extract total RNA from the PBMCs, yielding at least 5.5 micrograms per sample. The percentages of naive CD45RAhigh/CD27high T cells were determined by flow cytometry on a PBMC aliquot from every donor.

This sample was taken from a study of blood T cells in healthy people across ages (dated by TCRdb to the mid-2010s). For the study in its entirety: Template switching captured roughly one uniquely barcoded TCR beta cDNA molecule per two T cells in model experiments. Two additional independent replicas of 1 million unique cDNA reads from the same blood draw were analyzed for two donors (one aged 18 to 30 and one aged 80 or older). Four age groups were formed from the donors: young (average 16 years), middle-aged (approximately 40), aged (approximately 60) and long-lived (about 80). Age-related changes in TCR beta repertoire diversity were measured in the study by deep sequencing normalized with unique cDNA molecular identifiers. Donors of different ages were randomly distributed across sequencing lanes to avoid experimental bias.

Findings and caveats that apply to the study as a whole: As age increased, observed TCR beta diversity per million T cells dropped in a roughly linear way, and a significant reduction was already evident by age 40. Because profiling used bulk unsorted PBMCs, naive and antigen-experienced compartments could not be compared conclusively. Compared with the aged group, more naive CD4+ T cells, fewer expanded clones and increased TCR diversity were shown by the long-lived group, suggesting age selection. Estimates of total diversity based on one million sequenced T cells were considered lower bounds and underestimates. The percentage of naive T cells measured by flow cytometry correlated strongly with observed TCR beta diversity. The CMV infection status of donors was not known, potentially confounding age-related changes in expanded clonotypes.

Receptors were amplified or captured by 5' RACE. A second PCR of about 6 to 12 cycles was performed with a sample-barcoded 5' primer and a J-beta primer mix. A template-switch 5' adaptor carrying 12 random nucleotides introduced a unique molecular identifier onto each TCR beta cDNA molecule. Each sample yielded at least 3 million CDR3-containing paired-end reads. First-strand cDNA was synthesized from all RNA with the Mint cDNA synthesis kit, primed by a TRBC-specific oligonucleotide. Following uracil-DNA glycosylase treatment, a first 18-cycle PCR with universal primers M1SS and BC2_uni_R was performed on all cDNA. In the source study's methods: Each sample was normalized by randomly selecting 1 million high-quality reads, each carrying a distinct molecular identifier. Instead of being binned into consensus sequences, reads that shared molecular identifiers were thrown out. MiTCR, run with a Q25 quality threshold and the strictest error-elimination algorithm, handled CDR3 identification, clonotype clustering and error correction. A nonparametric unseen species model with Euler transformation was used to estimate lower-bound total TCR beta diversity. TCRdb passed the public sequencing reads through fastp at Q25 and MiXCR, retaining productive beta sequences. Identical CDR3 protein sequences are pooled into one entry, listed with their most common genes and DNA. TCRdb, not the original authors, processed these V and J calls. The sample table contains fewer than 2 million distinct CDR3 sequences; only one count was recorded for 39% of them. The ten largest account for 23% of the sample.

The sequencing sample was made of blood. The chain was built from TRBV15 and TRBJ2-5; 7 bases in the middle match TRBD2. The TCR sequence derives from a human donor in good health. The CDR3: CATSRGLAQETQYF. The nucleotide sequence reads TGTGCCACCAGCAGAGGACTAGCCCAAGAGACCCAGTACTTC.